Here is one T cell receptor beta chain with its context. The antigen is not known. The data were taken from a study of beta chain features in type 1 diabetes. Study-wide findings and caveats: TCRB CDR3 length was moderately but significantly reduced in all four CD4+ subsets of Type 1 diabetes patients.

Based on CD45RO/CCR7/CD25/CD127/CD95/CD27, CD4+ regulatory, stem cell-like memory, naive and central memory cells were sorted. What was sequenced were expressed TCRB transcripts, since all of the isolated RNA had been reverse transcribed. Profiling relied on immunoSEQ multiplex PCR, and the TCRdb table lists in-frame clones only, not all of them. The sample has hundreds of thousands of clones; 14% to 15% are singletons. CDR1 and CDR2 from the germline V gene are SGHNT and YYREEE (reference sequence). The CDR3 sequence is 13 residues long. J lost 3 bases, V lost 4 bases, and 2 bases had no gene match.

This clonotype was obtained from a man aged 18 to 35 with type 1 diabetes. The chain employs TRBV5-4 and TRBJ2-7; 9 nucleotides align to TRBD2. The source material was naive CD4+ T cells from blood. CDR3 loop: CASSPAGGYEQYF. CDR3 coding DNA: TGTGCCAGCAGCCCAGCGGGGGGCTACGAGCAGTACTTC.